Listed below are T cell receptor beta chains from one sample, sequenced in a study of read filtering for tumor transcriptome and immune sequencing. MiXCR, run by TCRdb on the reads, gives a single entry per CDR3 protein. The sample includes tens of thousands of distinct CDR3 sequences, less than 15% of them seen just once. Material for sequencing was a population of CD138-negative cells sorted from bone marrow. These receptors all stem from a donor over 35 with multiple myeloma. Each CDR3 is given with its conserved first and last residue. D genes are given only for firm matches. Clone size is shown for a subset of rows, as once, few, many or a class of expanded clone.

CDR3 protein	CDR3 DNA	V gene	J gene	clone size	D gene
CASSGSSGYNEQFF	TGTGCCAGCAGCGGTAGCTCGGGCTACAATGAGCAGTTCTTC	TRBV2	TRBJ2-1	large	.
CASRQTERPYNEQFF	TGTGCCAGCAGGCAGACAGAAAGACCCTACAATGAGCAGTTCTTC	TRBV6-2/TRBV6-3	TRBJ2-1	many	.
CASREREGLVEFF	TGCGCCAGCAGAGAGCGGGAAGGCCTTGTTGAGTTCTTC	TRBV5-1	TRBJ2-1	many	TRBD2
CASSGTRTGGQPQHF	TGTGCCAGCAGTGGGACCAGGACAGGGGGTCAGCCCCAGCATTTT	TRBV2	TRBJ1-5	many	TRBD1
CASSADRVSRDTGELFF	TGTGCCAGCAGTGCTGACAGGGTCTCGCGGGACACCGGGGAGCTGTTTTTT	TRBV28	TRBJ2-2	many	TRBD1
CASSARLARTGELFF	TGTGCCAGCAGCGCCCGACTAGCGCGCACCGGGGAGCTGTTTTTT	TRBV9	TRBJ2-2	.	TRBD2
CASSQLGVGYNEQFF	TGCGCCAGCAGTCAATTAGGGGTGGGTTACAATGAGCAGTTCTTC	TRBV23-1	TRBJ2-1	many	.
CASSPDWSTDTQYF	TGTGCCAGCAGCCCGGACTGGAGCACAGATACGCAGTATTTT	TRBV7-2	TRBJ2-3	many	.
CASSQGYIQYF	TGTGCCAGCAGCCAGGGTTACATTCAGTACTTC	TRBV3-1	TRBJ2-4	many	.
CASSTSGHLNTEAFF	TGTGCCAGTAGTACCAGTGGACACTTGAACACTGAAGCTTTCTTT	TRBV19	TRBJ1-1	many	.
CSAKPHTGAYEQYF	TGCAGTGCTAAACCCCATACAGGGGCCTACGAGCAGTACTTC	TRBV20-1	TRBJ2-7	many	TRBD1
CSVGLAGGETQYF	TGCAGCGTCGGACTAGCGGGAGGGGAGACCCAGTACTTC	TRBV29-1	TRBJ2-5	many	TRBD2
CAWRGRGRETQHF	TGTGCCTGGCGCGGACGGGGACGAGAGACCCAGCACTTC	TRBV30	TRBJ2-5	few	.
CASSQAEGQVYEQYF	TGCGCCAGCAGCCAAGCCGAGGGACAGGTCTACGAGCAGTACTTC	TRBV4-3	TRBJ2-7	many	TRBD1
CASTTSGTGANVLTF	TGTGCCAGCACTACCTCAGGGACTGGGGCCAACGTCCTGACTTTC	TRBV28	TRBJ2-6	many	.
CASSWGVGQPQHF	TGTGCCAGCAGCTGGGGCGTCGGTCAGCCCCAGCATTTT	TRBV6-2/TRBV6-3	TRBJ1-5	many	.
CSAAPGGQTDTQYF	TGCAGTGCCGCCCCCGGGGGCCAGACAGATACGCAGTATTTT	TRBV20-1	TRBJ2-3	many	.
CSARAPGHGGGEQYF	TGCAGTGCTAGAGCCCCGGGGCATGGTGGGGGAGAGCAGTACTTC	TRBV20-1	TRBJ2-7	few	.
CASSHEGRPRDTQYF	TGTGCCAGCAGCCATGAAGGCCGGCCGAGAGATACGCAGTATTTT	TRBV3-1	TRBJ2-3	.	.
CATSGSSGANVPPF	TGTGCCACCTCCGGGAGCTCTGGGGCCAACGTCCCGCCTTTC	TRBV6-5	TRBJ2-6	.	.
CSATLVDNEQFF	TGCAGTGCTACGCTAGTCGACAATGAGCAGTTCTTC	TRBV20-1	TRBJ2-1	few	.
CASSLAFEETQYF	TGCGCCAGCAGCCTGGCCTTCGAGGAGACCCAGTACTTC	TRBV5-1	TRBJ2-5	many	.
CSAISTGGRETQYF	TGCAGTGCAATCTCGACAGGGGGTCGAGAGACCCAGTACTTC	TRBV20-1	TRBJ2-5	many	TRBD1
CASSSRVSGANVLTF	TGTGCCAGCAGTTCCAGGGTCTCTGGGGCCAACGTCCTGACTTTC	TRBV28	TRBJ2-6	many	.
CATSSADNTGELFF	TGTGCCACCAGTTCGGCTGATAACACCGGGGAGCTGTTTTTT	TRBV24-1	TRBJ2-2	.	.
CASSQGGAGGETQYF	TGTGCCAGCAGCCAGGGGGGAGCGGGAGGGGAGACCCAGTACTTC	TRBV7-2	TRBJ2-5	many	TRBD2
CASSPLVLAAGGGETQYF	TGTGCCAGCAGCCCGCTCGTACTAGCGGCCGGAGGTGGGGAGACCCAGTACTTC	TRBV4-2	TRBJ2-5	many	TRBD2
CASSLLAGVTYNEQFF	TGTGCCAGCAGCTTGTTAGCGGGAGTAACCTACAATGAGCAGTTCTTC	TRBV7-8	TRBJ2-1	many	TRBD2
CASSPQGSTVGELFF	TGTGCCAGCTCACCACAGGGGTCCACAGTCGGGGAGCTGTTTTTT	TRBV18	TRBJ2-2	many	.
CAWNLGNTEAFF	TGTGCCTGGAATCTCGGGAACACTGAAGCTTTCTTT	TRBV30	TRBJ1-1	many	.
CASGSLPGQGRNEKPFF	TGTGCCAGCGGCTCCCTGCCAGGACAGGGAAGAAACGAAAAACCGTTTTTT	TRBV11-3	TRBJ1-4	.	TRBD1
CASSTITGGADGYTF	TGTGCCAGCAGTACGATCACAGGGGGCGCGGATGGCTACACCTTC	TRBV28	TRBJ1-2	many	TRBD1
CASSPSGGVTEAFF	TGTGCCAGCAGCCCATCGGGGGGGGTGACTGAAGCTTTCTTT	TRBV7-2	TRBJ1-1	.	.
CSVNSGLAGGPYNEQFF	TGCAGCGTAAATTCGGGGCTAGCGGGAGGCCCCTACAATGAGCAGTTCTTC	TRBV29-1	TRBJ2-1	many	TRBD2
CSVESLRGETQYF	TGCAGCGTTGAAAGCCTCCGGGGAGAGACCCAGTACTTC	TRBV29-1	TRBJ2-5	many	.